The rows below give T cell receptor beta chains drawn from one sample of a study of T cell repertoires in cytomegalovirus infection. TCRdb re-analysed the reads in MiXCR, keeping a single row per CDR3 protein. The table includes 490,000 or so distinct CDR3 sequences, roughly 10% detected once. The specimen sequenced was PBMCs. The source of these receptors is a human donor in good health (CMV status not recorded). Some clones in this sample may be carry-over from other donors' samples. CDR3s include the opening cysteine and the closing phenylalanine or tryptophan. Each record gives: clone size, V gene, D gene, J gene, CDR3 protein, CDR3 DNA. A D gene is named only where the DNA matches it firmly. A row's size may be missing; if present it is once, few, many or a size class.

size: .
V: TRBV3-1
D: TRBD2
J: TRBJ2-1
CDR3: CASSQGHAGGLNEQFF
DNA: TGTGCCAGCAGCCAAGGTCACGCGGGAGGCCTCAATGAGCAGTTCTTC

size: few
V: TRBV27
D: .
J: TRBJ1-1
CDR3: CASRGGRHTEAFF
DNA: TGTGCCAGCAGAGGGGGGCGACACACTGAAGCTTTCTTT

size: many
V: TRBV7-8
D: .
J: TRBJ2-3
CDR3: CASSPLNPQEDTQYF
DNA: TGTGCCAGCAGCCCTCTTAACCCCCAAGAGGATACGCAGTATTTT

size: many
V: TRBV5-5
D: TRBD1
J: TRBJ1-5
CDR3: CASSLGPGGIQPQHF
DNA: TGTGCCAGCAGCTTGGGTCCAGGGGGCATCCAGCCCCAGCATTTT

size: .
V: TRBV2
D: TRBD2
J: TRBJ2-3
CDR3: CASREAGTGGGTDTQYF
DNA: TGTGCCAGCAGAGAAGCAGGGACGGGGGGGGGCACAGATACGCAGTATTTT

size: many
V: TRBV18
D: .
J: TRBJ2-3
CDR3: CASSPPTRTDTQYF
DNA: TGTGCCAGCTCACCACCGACGCGCACAGATACGCAGTATTTT

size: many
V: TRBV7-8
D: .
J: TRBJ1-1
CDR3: CASSLARVPTYEAFF
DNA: TGTGCCAGCAGCTTAGCTCGCGTACCCACATATGAAGCTTTCTTT

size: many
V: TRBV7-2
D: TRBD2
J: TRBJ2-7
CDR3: CASSLGFMEASGEASSYEQYF
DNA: TGTGCCAGCAGCTTAGGTTTTATGGAGGCTAGCGGAGAAGCCTCCTCCTACGAGCAGTACTTC

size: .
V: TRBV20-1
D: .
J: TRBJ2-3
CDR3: CSARDLGVTDTQYF
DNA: TGCAGTGCTAGAGATTTGGGGGTCACAGATACGCAGTATTTT

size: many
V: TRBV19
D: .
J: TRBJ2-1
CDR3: CASSPSIILYNEQFF
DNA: TGTGCCAGTAGTCCCAGCATAATCCTATACAATGAGCAGTTCTTC

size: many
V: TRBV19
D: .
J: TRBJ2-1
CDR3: CASSLSSQGSSYNEQFF
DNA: TGTGCCAGTAGCCTTTCCTCGCAAGGGTCCTCCTACAATGAGCAGTTCTTC

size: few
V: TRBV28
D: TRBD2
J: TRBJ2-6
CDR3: CASSRLTSGRLAGANVLTF
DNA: TGTGCCAGCAGCCGCCTGACTAGCGGGAGGTTAGCCGGGGCCAACGTCCTGACTTTC

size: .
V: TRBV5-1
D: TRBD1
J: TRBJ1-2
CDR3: CASSHDRGQGYGYTF
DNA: TGCGCCAGCAGCCACGACAGGGGGCAGGGCTATGGCTACACCTTC

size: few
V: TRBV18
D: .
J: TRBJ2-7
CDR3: CASSPPENSYEQYF
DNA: TGTGCCAGCTCACCACCTGAGAACTCCTACGAGCAGTACTTC

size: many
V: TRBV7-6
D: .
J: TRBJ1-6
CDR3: CASSLDDTHSPLHF
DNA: TGTGCCAGCAGCTTAGATGACACCCATTCACCCCTCCACTTT

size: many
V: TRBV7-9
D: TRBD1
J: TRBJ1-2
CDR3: CASSSPGQEVVYGYTF
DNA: TGTGCCAGCAGCTCCCCAGGACAGGAGGTTGTCTATGGCTACACCTTC

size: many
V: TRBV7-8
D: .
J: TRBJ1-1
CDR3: CASSIGPHLMNTEAFF
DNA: TGTGCCAGCAGCATAGGACCGCACCTTATGAACACTGAAGCTTTCTTT

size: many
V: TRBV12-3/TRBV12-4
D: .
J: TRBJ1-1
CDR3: CASSLRGTEAFF
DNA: TGTGCCAGCAGTTTAAGGGGGACTGAAGCTTTCTTT

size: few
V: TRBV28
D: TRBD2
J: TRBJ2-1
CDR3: CASSAGTRNEQFF
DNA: TGTGCCAGCAGTGCCGGGACTAGGAATGAGCAGTTCTTC

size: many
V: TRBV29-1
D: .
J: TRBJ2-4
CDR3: CSVSTGAAKNIQYF
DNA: TGCAGCGTTTCTACGGGGGCGGCCAAAAACATTCAGTACTTC

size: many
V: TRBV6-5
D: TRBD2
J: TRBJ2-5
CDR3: CASSYTGTSGPTQETQYF
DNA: TGTGCCAGCAGTTACACCGGGACTAGCGGTCCCACGCAAGAGACCCAGTACTTC

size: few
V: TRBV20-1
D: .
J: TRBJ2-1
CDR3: CSARGSAFGASSYNEQFF
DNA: TGCAGTGCTAGAGGGTCCGCATTCGGCGCAAGCTCCTACAATGAGCAGTTCTTC

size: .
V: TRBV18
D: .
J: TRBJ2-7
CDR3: CASSTRDLPEQYF
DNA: TGTGCCAGCTCAACCCGGGACCTCCCTGAGCAGTACTTC

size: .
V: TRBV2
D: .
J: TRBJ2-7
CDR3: CASTPRTEQYF
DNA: TGTGCCAGCACTCCCCGCACCGAGCAGTACTTC

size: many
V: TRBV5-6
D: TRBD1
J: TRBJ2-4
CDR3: CASSLGGQGVKNIQYF
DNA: TGTGCCAGCAGCTTGGGGGGACAGGGTGTCAAAAACATTCAGTACTTC

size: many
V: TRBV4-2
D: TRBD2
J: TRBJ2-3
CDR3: CASSQGASGSPLGSTDTQYF
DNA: TGTGCCAGCAGCCAAGGTGCTAGCGGGAGCCCCCTGGGGAGCACAGATACGCAGTATTTT

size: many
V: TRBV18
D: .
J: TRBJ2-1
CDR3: CASSPIGANNEQFF
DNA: TGTGCCAGCTCACCAATTGGGGCTAACAATGAGCAGTTCTTC

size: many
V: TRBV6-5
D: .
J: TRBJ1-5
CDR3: CASGSGVNQPQHF
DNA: TGTGCCAGCGGCTCGGGGGTAAATCAGCCCCAGCATTTT

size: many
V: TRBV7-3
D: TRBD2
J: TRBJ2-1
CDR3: CASSFSSGGYNEQFF
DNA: TGTGCCAGCAGCTTCTCTAGCGGGGGCTACAATGAGCAGTTCTTC

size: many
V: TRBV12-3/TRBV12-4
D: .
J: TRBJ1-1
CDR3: CASSFLFEAFF
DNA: TGTGCCAGCAGTTTTCTGTTTGAAGCTTTCTTT

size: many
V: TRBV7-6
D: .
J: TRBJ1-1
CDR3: CASSLRVQQGSPKSTEAFF
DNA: TGTGCCAGCAGCTTAAGAGTCCAACAGGGATCTCCCAAAAGCACTGAAGCTTTCTTT

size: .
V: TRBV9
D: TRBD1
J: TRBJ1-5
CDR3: CASSAGQGSRQPQHF
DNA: TGTGCCAGCAGCGCCGGACAGGGGAGTCGTCAGCCCCAGCATTTT

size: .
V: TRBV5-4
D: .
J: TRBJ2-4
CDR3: CASSYQQYGDIQYF
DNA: TGTGCCAGCAGCTACCAGCAGTACGGGGACATTCAGTACTTC

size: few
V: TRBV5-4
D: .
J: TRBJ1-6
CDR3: CASSLGAGPRNSPLHF
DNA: TGTGCCAGCAGCTTGGGCGCAGGCCCGCGGAATTCACCCCTCCACTTT

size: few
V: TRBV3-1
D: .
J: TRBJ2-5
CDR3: CASSQDWTRETQYF
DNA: TGTGCCAGCAGCCAAGATTGGACACGGGAGACCCAGTACTTC

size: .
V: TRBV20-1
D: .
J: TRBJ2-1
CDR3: CSARDGGPKGGQFF
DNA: TGCAGTGCTAGAGATGGGGGGCCCAAAGGGGGGCAGTTCTTC

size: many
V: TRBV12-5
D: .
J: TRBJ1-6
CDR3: CASGLGTNSPLHF
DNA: TGTGCTAGTGGTTTGGGGACTAATTCACCCCTCCACTTT

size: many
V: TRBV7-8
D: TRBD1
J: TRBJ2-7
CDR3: CASSPLTGGYYEQYF
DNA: TGTGCCAGCAGCCCGCTGACAGGGGGCTACTACGAGCAGTACTTC

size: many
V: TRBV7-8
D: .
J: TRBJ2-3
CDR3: CASSVKRGGTDTQYF
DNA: TGTGCCAGCAGCGTAAAGAGGGGAGGTACAGATACGCAGTATTTT

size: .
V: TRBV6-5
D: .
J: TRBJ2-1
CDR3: CASSLRQALGEQFF
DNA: TGTGCCAGCAGTCTCCGACAGGCCTTGGGGGAGCAGTTCTTC

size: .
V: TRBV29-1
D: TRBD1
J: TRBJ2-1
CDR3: CSGHRGPEQFF
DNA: TGCAGCGGGCACAGGGGCCCTGAGCAGTTCTTC

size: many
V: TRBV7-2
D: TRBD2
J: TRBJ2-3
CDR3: CASSVPSGRTDTQYF
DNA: TGTGCCAGCAGTGTGCCTAGCGGGAGAACAGATACGCAGTATTTT

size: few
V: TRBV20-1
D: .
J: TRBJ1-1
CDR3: CSARQPGARTEAFF
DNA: TGCAGTGCTAGACAACCCGGGGCTAGGACTGAAGCTTTCTTT

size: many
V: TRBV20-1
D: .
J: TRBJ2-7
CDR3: CSAIGSSYEQYF
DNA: TGCAGTGCTATAGGATCATCCTACGAGCAGTACTTC

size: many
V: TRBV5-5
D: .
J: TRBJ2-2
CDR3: CASSLVGSTGELFF
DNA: TGTGCCAGCAGCTTGGTGGGGTCCACCGGGGAGCTGTTTTTT

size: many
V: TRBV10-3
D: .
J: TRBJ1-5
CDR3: CAISGTMDQPQHF
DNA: TGTGCCATCAGTGGAACCATGGATCAGCCCCAGCATTTT